This TCR beta chain stems from a study of regulatory dendritic cells for organ transplantation (TCRdb year 2017). With respect to the entire study: To make regulatory dendritic cells, monocytes were cultured with vitamin D3 on days 0 and 4 and with IL-10 on day 4. On day 6, LPS was added to the DC cultures to test how the DCs responded to a strong maturation-inducing agent. Before and after allostimulation with regulatory or mature dendritic cells, TCRbeta repertoires were sequenced from sorted naive and memory CD4+ and CD8+ T cells.

The CDR3 numbers 13 residues from cysteine through phenylalanine. This entry keeps only the CDR3 DNA: 39 bases, framed from base 1. Taken from the germline V gene, the CDR1 and CDR2 loops are SGHVS and FNYEAQ. V drops 1 base and J drops 7 bases, leaving 8 bases in between. Multiplexed two-step PCR with Vbeta-specific forward primers and Jbeta-specific reverse primers was used to amplify TCRbeta CDR3 regions. Through the immunoSEQ service, TCRbeta libraries were sequenced on an Illumina instrument. Regarding the original processing steps: IMGT annotation was used to assign V, D and J genes, and synthetic CDR3 analogues were used to correct counts for multiplex PCR bias. In the immunoSEQ Analyzer, repertoire clonality was calculated as one minus normalized Shannon entropy. Fisher's exact test with Benjamini-Hochberg false discovery rate control was used to define clonal expansion, with two-tailed P<0.01. TCRdb's version of the immuneACCESS table is confined to in-frame rearrangements and falls short of the full clone set. An unresolved V gene accounts for under half of the shortfall where checked; the remainder is of unknown origin. V and J calls and clone size are those listed in that table; D and trimming were worked out from the DNA. The sample profile shows under 15,000 clones; around 62% of them were found once. Of the sample, 1.2% falls within the top ten clones.

There are a few counts of this clone. The antigen it recognizes is unknown. Nothing much larger sits one base from this clone, and base qualities are not available. Results and caveats for the whole study, not just this receptor: Among the resting subsets, memory CD8+ T cells contained the most alloreactive TCR clonotypes. The authors pointed out considerable heterogeneity between individuals in the alloreactive memory CD8+ T cell pool, and only a couple of subjects were sequenced. Allostimulation expanded memory CD8+ clones in both subjects, but regulatory dendritic cells appeared to induce more limited expansion than mature dendritic cells. Naive CD4+ and CD8+ T cells showed highly diverse repertoires, whereas memory cells were less diverse and memory CD8+ cells were the most oligoclonal.

Sorted T cell subsets were CFSE-labeled and co-cultured for approximately 5 days with allogeneic regulatory or mature dendritic cells at a 1:10 DC:T ratio. FACS was used to sort CD4+ or CD8+ cells into naive T cells (CD45RA+) and memory T cells (CD45RO+). T cells for TCR sequencing came from a couple of healthy control subjects. The Qiagen DNeasy Blood & Tissue Kit was used to extract genomic DNA. The rearrangement combines TRBV7-6 with TRBJ1-5; the D gene is not confidently resolved. The sample comprised naive CD8+ T cells from blood cultured with dendritic cells. The cell subset or site tag for this specimen amounts to: CD45RA+ naive T cells. This TCR was sampled from a human donor in good health. The DNA reads as follows: TGTGCCAGCAGCTTAGGAGGGATCCAGCCCCAGCATTTT. The encoded protein is CASSLGGIQPQHF.